This TCR beta chain was captured in a study of human T cells and chemical hapten exposure. Across the study: The sensitizer, 2% DPC, was used on around 2 cm by around 2 cm of upper inner arm skin. Points from the study as a whole: There was no change with DPC sensitization in TCRs above 1 in 1000 frequency.

This clonotype occurred a few times. Antigen specificity is unknown. Per the germline V gene, CDR1 is KGHSH and CDR2 is LQKENI. The CDR3 totals 16 residues. V was clipped by 3 bases and J by 7 bases; unmatched bases: 12. TCRdb reprocessed the RACE reads with MiXCR, giving one entry per CDR3 protein. The data contain about 96,000 distinct CDR3 sequences, around 9.3% of them seen just once; the ten biggest clones take up approximately 2%. The sample's time point: patch test 2, 6 weeks after DPC sensitization. Treatment given: therapeutic diphenylcyclopropenone sensitization with weekly scalp DPC. The source is a woman in her thirties or forties with alopecia areata. Some clones in this sample may be carry-over from other donors' samples. This rearrangement joins TRBV18 to TRBJ2-4; 7 bases are a match to TRBD2. Specimen: whole blood, collected in connection with sensitization to the hapten diphenylcyclopropenone (DPC). As DNA, the CDR3 is TGTGCCAGCTCACCCGCATTCGGAGAGGGAGGGAACATTCAGTACTTC. Its protein is CASSPAFGEGGNIQYF.